A selection of T cell receptor beta chains follows, all from one sample in a study of cytomegalovirus exposure and HLA in healthy donors. Method: immunoSEQ multiplex PCR; TCRdb's copy keeps in-frame clones and lacks some. The table has over 95,000 clones, roughly two thirds seen once. Source material: PBMCs. The origin of the receptors is a man aged 18 to 29 in good health and CMV-seropositive. The CDR3 runs from the conserved cysteine through the conserved F or W. D genes are given only for firm matches. Rows may omit the clone size; those that give it use once, few, many or a size class.

>TRBJ2-5|TRBV11-3|.|16|TRBD1
TGTGCCAGCAGCTCCCCGGGACAGGGGGCGGCGGAGACCCAGTACTTC
CASSSPGQGAAETQYF
>TRBJ1-6|TRBV7-2|.|12|.
TGTGCCAGCAGCCTCATTAGTTCACCCCTCCACTTT
CASSLISSPLHF
>TRBJ1-3|TRBV25-1|.|15|.
TGTGCCAGCAGTGAAGGGGACACGTCTGGAAACACCATATATTTT
CASSEGDTSGNTIYF
>TRBJ2-1|TRBV4-1|.|14|.
TGCGCCAGCAGCCAAGTCGAACTATACAATGAGCAGTTCTTC
CASSQVELYNEQFF
>TRBJ2-2|TRBV15|few|17|TRBD2
TGTGCCACCAGCAAGGTTGGAGCGGGGGCCTCCACCGGGGAGCTGTTTTTT
CATSKVGAGASTGELFF
>TRBJ1-2|TRBV6-1|.|14|.
TGTGCCAGCAGTGAAGGGTGGGGAGACTATGGCTACACCTTC
CASSEGWGDYGYTF
>TRBJ1-6|TRBV28|.|13|.
TGTGCCAGCAGTCCTAGGGGTGATTCACCCCTCCACTTT
CASSPRGDSPLHF
>TRBJ1-1|TRBV19|.|15|.
TGTGCCAGTACGCCACAAGTCGGGACAAACACTGAAGCTTTCTTT
CASTPQVGTNTEAFF
>TRBJ1-3|TRBV5-1|.|16|.
TGCGCCAGCAGCTTGTGGTCGGGGGGCACTGGAAACACCATATATTTT
CASSLWSGGTGNTIYF
>TRBJ2-5|TRBV5-1|.|14|.
TGCGCCAGCAGCGTTGGGGGGAACCAAGAGACCCAGTACTTC
CASSVGGNQETQYF
>TRBJ2-1|TRBV5-1|.|15|.
TGCGCCAGCAGCCCGGGACACTCAGAGGCCGATGAGCAGTTCTTC
CASSPGHSEADEQFF
>TRBJ2-7|TRBV11-2|.|13|TRBD1
TGTGCCAGCAGCTTAGGACAGGGTAACGAGCAGTACTTC
CASSLGQGNEQYF
>TRBJ1-2|TRBV6-1|few|16|TRBD1
TGTGCCAGCAGTGATGTATTGGGACAGGGGGCCTATGGCTACACCTTC
CASSDVLGQGAYGYTF
>TRBJ2-2|TRBV6-5|.|14|.
TGTGCCAGCAGTGCGGGTCTGGGGACCGGGGAGCTGTTTTTT
CASSAGLGTGELFF
>TRBJ2-3|TRBV7-9|.|15|TRBD2
TGTGCCAGCAGCTATAGCGGGGGGGCGACAGATACGCAGTATTTT
CASSYSGGATDTQYF
>TRBJ1-5|TRBV19|.|14|.
TGTGCCAGTAATTCGGGGTTTCACGATCAGCCCCAGCATTTT
CASNSGFHDQPQHF
>TRBJ1-1|TRBV28|.|12|.
TGTGCCAGCAATTCTTTGAACACTGAAGCTTTCTTT
CASNSLNTEAFF
>TRBJ1-5|TRBV19|once|15|TRBD1
TGTGCCCCAGTTGCCCGGACAGGGGTGACTCAGCCCCAGCATTTT
CAPVARTGVTQPQHF
>TRBJ1-1|TRBV2|few|13|.
TGTGCCAGCCGGGGGTTGGGGAACACTGAAGCTTTCTTT
CASRGLGNTEAFF
>TRBJ2-3|TRBV29-1|.|13|TRBD2
TGCAGCGTTGATAGACTAGCGTACGATACGCAGTATTTT
CSVDRLAYDTQYF
>TRBJ2-5|TRBV6-1|.|15|TRBD1
TGTGCCAGCAGAGAGGACAGGGGTTTACAAGAGACCCAGTACTTC
CASREDRGLQETQYF
>TRBJ2-7|TRBV2|.|13|.
TGTGCCAGCAGTGAAGACAGTTCCTACGAGCAGTACTTC
CASSEDSSYEQYF
>TRBJ1-4|TRBV2|.|14|.
TGTGCCAGCAATAAGAGGACAACTAATGAAAAACTGTTTTTT
CASNKRTTNEKLFF
>TRBJ2-3|TRBV6-5|.|14|.
TGTGCCAGCAGTCGGGCGGGGGCCGGGGATACGCAGTATTTT
CASSRAGAGDTQYF
>TRBJ2-1|TRBV5-1|.|16|TRBD2
TGCGCCAGCAGCTTGGAGCGTCTAGCGGGGGGTAATGAGCAGTTCTTC
CASSLERLAGGNEQFF
>TRBJ2-3|TRBV28|.|15|.
TGTGCCAGCAGTTTACAGGGCCCTAGCACAGATACGCAGTATTTT
CASSLQGPSTDTQYF
>TRBJ2-7|TRBV30|once|13|.
TGTGCCTGGAGTGTAGGGGGGGCCTACGAGCAGTACTTC
CAWSVGGAYEQYF
>TRBJ2-1|TRBV6-1|.|15|.
TGTGCCAGCAGCCACCCGAGCCAGGGATACAATGAGCAGTTCTTC
CASSHPSQGYNEQFF
>TRBJ1-5|TRBV6-1|once|15|TRBD1
TGTGCCAGCAGACCGGGACAGGGGGGAAATCAGCCCCAGCATTTT
CASRPGQGGNQPQHF
>TRBJ1-4|TRBV27|.|14|.
TGTGCCAGCAGTTGGGGACAACCCAGTGAAAAACTGTTTTTT
CASSWGQPSEKLFF
>TRBJ1-1|TRBV9|few|14|.
TGTGCCAGCAGCGTATACCAGGGGCAAGCTGAAGCTTTCTTT
CASSVYQGQAEAFF
>TRBJ1-6|TRBV6-1|few|15|TRBD1
TGTGCCAGCAGTGACAGGGGGAATCGGAATTCACCCCTCCACTTT
CASSDRGNRNSPLHF
>TRBJ2-3|TRBV27|.|11|.
TGTGCCAGCATCAACCCGCGTACGCAGTATTTT
CASINPRTQYF
>TRBJ2-7|TRBV28|.|13|TRBD1
TGTGCCAGCAGTGTACAGGGGATCTACGAGCAGTACTTC
CASSVQGIYEQYF
>TRBJ2-7|TRBV6-5|.|15|TRBD1
TGTGCCAGCAGTTTTGAAGGGGGCGCTTTCTACGAGCAGTACTTC
CASSFEGGAFYEQYF
>TRBJ2-5|TRBV5-4|.|13|.
TGTGCCAGCAGCTTACCAGGGGAAGAGACCCAGTACTTC
CASSLPGEETQYF
>TRBJ2-4|TRBV30|.|14|TRBD2
TGTGCCTCAAATGATGCGGGGGACTTACATATTCAGTACTTC
CASNDAGDLHIQYF
>TRBJ2-1|TRBV11-2|few|15|TRBD2
TGTGCCAGCAGCTTACGTAGCGGGGGGGCGAATGAGCAGTTCTTC
CASSLRSGGANEQFF
>TRBJ1-1|TRBV10-3|few|13|TRBD1
TGTGCCATCAGTAGACAGGGCGACACTGAAGCTTTCTTT
CAISRQGDTEAFF
>TRBJ2-2|TRBV18|.|14|.
TGTGCCAGCTCACCCGGGACTCCCCCAGAGGAGCTGTTTTTT
CASSPGTPPEELFF
>TRBJ2-1|TRBV7-9|.|15|.
TGTGCCAGCAGCTCAGGGGACTACTCCTACAATGAGCAGTTCTTC
CASSSGDYSYNEQFF
>TRBJ2-1|TRBV30|.|13|.
TGTGCCTGGAGTTCCGTCAGCTACAATGAGCAGTTCTTC
CAWSSVSYNEQFF
>TRBJ1-2|TRBV9|once|17|TRBD1
TGTGCCAGCAGCGTAGTTGGACCACCCGGGACAGGGAACGGCTACACCTTC
CASSVVGPPGTGNGYTF
>TRBJ1-5|TRBV19|.|16|.
TGTGCCAGTAGCAACGACAGTCCCTCGGGCCAACAGCCCCAGCATTTT
CASSNDSPSGQQPQHF
>TRBJ2-3|TRBV27|.|13|.
TGTGCCAGCAGTGGGGAGAACACAGATACGCAGTATTTT
CASSGENTDTQYF
>TRBJ2-7|TRBV5-1|once|13|.
TGCGCCAGCAGCTTAGACAGCCGCTACGAGCAGTACTTC
CASSLDSRYEQYF
>TRBJ2-1|TRBV23-1|few|13|.
TGCGCCAGCGGGGACATCGGAGACAATGAGCAGTTCTTC
CASGDIGDNEQFF
>TRBJ2-3|TRBV21-1|.|17|.
TGTGCCCGCCCGGGACTAGCGGGGGGGCGGTCCACAGATACGCAGTATTTT
CARPGLAGGRSTDTQYF
>TRBJ2-1|TRBV5-1|.|16|TRBD1
TGCGCCAGCATAGTTGTGCGACAGGGAATGTGGAATGAGCAGTTCTTC
CASIVVRQGMWNEQFF
>TRBJ2-7|TRBV15|.|14|TRBD2
TGTGCCACCAGCAGACCCAGCGGGATGTACGAGCAGTACTTC
CATSRPSGMYEQYF
>TRBJ1-2|TRBV13|.|13|TRBD1
TGTGCCAGCAGCTTAGCAGGGGGGTATGGCTACACCTTC
CASSLAGGYGYTF
>TRBJ1-4|TRBV6-1|.|16|TRBD1
TGTGCCAGCAGTGAAGCGCTCGGGACAGGGGATGAAAAACTGTTTTTT
CASSEALGTGDEKLFF
>TRBJ2-1|TRBV15|.|15|TRBD2
TGTGCCACCAGCAGGCGGGGGGCCACGGGGAATGAGCAGTTCTTC
CATSRRGATGNEQFF